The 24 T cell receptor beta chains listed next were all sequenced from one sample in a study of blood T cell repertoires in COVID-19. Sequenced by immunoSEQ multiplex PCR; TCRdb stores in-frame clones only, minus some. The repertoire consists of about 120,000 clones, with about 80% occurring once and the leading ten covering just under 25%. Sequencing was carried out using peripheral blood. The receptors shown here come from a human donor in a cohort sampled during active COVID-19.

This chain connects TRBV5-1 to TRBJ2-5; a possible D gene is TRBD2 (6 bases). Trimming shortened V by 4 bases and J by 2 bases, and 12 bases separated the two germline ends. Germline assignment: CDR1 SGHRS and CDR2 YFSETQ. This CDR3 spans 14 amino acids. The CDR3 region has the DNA TGCGCCAGCAGCCGGGGGTCTCAACAAGAGACCCAGTACTTC. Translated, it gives CASSRGSQQETQYF.

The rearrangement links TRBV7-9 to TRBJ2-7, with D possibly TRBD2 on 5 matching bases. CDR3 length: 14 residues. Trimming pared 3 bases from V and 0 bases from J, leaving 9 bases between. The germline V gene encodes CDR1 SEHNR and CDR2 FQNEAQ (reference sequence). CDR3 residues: CASSFAGNSYEQYF. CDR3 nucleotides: TGTGCCAGCAGCTTCGCCGGGAACTCCTACGAGCAGTACTTC.

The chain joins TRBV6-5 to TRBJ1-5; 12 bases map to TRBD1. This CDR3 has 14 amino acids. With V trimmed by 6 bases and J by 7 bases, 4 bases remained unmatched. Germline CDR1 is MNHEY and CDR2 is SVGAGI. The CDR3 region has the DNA TGTGCCAGCAGCGGGGGACAGGGGGCCCAGCCCCAGCATTTT. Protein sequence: CASSGGQGAQPQHF.

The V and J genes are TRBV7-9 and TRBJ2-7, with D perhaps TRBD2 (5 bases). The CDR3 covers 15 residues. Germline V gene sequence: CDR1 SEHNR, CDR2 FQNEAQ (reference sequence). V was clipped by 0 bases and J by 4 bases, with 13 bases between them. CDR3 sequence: CASSLAPGEYYEQYF. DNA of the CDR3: TGTGCCAGCAGCTTAGCGCCCGGGGAGTATTACGAGCAGTACTTC.

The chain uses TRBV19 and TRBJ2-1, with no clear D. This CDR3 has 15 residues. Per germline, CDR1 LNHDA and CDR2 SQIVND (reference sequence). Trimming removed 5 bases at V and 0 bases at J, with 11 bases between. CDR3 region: CASSPLMSSYNEQFF. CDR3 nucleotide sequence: TGTGCCAGTAGTCCCCTTATGAGCTCCTACAATGAGCAGTTCTTC.

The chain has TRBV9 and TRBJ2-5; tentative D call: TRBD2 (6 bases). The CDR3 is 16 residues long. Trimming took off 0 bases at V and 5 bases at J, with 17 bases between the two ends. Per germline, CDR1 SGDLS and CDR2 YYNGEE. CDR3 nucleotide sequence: TGTGCCAGCAGCGTAGAGACTACGGCTAGCGCCGAGACCCAGTACTTC. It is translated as CASSVETTASAETQYF.

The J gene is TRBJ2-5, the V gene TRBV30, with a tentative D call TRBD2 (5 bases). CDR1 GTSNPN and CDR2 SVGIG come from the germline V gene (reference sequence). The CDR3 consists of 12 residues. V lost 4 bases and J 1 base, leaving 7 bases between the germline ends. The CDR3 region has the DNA TGTGCCTGGAACGCGGGCCAAGAGACCCAGTACTTC. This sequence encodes CAWNAGQETQYF.

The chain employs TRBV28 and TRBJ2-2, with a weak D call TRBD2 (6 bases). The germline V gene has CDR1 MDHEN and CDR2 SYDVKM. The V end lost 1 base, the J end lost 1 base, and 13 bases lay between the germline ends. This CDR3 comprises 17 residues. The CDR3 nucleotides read TGTGCCAGCAGTTTATTTGGTAGGGGACTGAACACCGGGGAGCTGTTTTTT. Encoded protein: CASSLFGRGLNTGELFF.

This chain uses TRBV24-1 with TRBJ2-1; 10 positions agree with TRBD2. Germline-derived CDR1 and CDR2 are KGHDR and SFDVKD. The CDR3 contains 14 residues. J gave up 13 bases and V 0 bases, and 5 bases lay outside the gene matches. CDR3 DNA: TGTGCCACCAGTGATTTGAATAGCGGGAGGTCACAGTTCTTC. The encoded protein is CATSDLNSGRSQFF.

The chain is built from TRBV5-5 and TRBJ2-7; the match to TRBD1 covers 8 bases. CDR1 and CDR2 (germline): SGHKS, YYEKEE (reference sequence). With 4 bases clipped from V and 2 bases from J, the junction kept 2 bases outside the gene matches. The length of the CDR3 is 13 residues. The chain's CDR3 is CASSQDRAYEQYF. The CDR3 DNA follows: TGTGCCAGCAGCCAGGACAGGGCCTACGAGCAGTACTTC.

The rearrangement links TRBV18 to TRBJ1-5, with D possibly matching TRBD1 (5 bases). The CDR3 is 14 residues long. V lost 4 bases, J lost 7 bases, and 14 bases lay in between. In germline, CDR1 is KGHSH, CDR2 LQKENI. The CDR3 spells CASSHTGERQPQHF. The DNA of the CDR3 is TGTGCCAGCTCACACACAGGTGAAAGACAGCCCCAGCATTTT.

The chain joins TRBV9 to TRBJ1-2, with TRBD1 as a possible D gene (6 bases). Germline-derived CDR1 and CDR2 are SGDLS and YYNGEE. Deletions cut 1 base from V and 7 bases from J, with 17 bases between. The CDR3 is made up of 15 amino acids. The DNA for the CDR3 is TGTGCCAGCAGCGTATCTCTGGGGGCGCTAGGTGGCTACACCTTC. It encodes CASSVSLGALGGYTF.

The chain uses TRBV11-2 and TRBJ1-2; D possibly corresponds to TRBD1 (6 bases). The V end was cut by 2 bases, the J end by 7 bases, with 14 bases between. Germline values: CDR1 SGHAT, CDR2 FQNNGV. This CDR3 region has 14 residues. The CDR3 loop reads CASSLTPGERGYTF. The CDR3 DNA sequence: TGTGCCAGCAGCTTAACGCCAGGGGAGCGTGGCTACACCTTC.

CDR3 loop: CASSSLSEQFF. The CDR3 bases are TGTGCCAGCAGTTCACTGTCTGAGCAGTTCTTC. This chain joins TRBV7-9 and TRBJ2-1, with no clear D. Germline CDR1 is SEHNR and CDR2 is FQNEAQ (reference sequence). This CDR3 comprises 11 residues. Trimming pared 6 bases from V and 9 bases from J, leaving 9 bases between. Full variable domain (remainder filled in from reference TRBV7-9 and TRBJ2-1): DTGVSQNPRHKITKRGQNVTFRCDPISEHNRLYWYRQTLGQGPEFLTYFQNEAQLEKSRLLSDRFSAERPKGSFSTLEIQRTEQGDSAMYLCASSSLSEQFFGPGTRLTVL.

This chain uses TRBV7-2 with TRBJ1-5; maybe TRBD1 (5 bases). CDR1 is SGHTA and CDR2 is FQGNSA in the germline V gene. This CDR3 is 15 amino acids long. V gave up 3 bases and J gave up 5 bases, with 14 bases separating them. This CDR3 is CASSFGAGTHQPQHF. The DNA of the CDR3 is TGTGCCAGCAGCTTTGGGGCAGGGACTCATCAGCCCCAGCATTTT. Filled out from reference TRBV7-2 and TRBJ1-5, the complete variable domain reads GAGVSQSPSNKVTEKGKDVELRCDPISGHTALYWYRQSLGQGLEFLIYFQGNSAPDKSGLPSDRFSAERTGGSVSTLTIQRTQQEDSAVYLCASSFGAGTHQPQHFGDGTRLSIL.

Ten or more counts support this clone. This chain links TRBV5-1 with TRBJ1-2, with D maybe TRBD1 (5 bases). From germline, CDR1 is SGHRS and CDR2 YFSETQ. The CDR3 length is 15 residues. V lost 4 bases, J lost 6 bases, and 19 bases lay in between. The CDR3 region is CASSPGDSRSDGYTF. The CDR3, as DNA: TGCGCCAGCAGCCCGGGGGACTCCCGGTCGGATGGCTACACCTTC.

CDR3 coding DNA: TGTGCCAGCAGTGAAGCCCTCCTGGAGACCCAGTACTTC. As protein: CASSEALLETQYF. The chain links TRBV2 to TRBJ2-5; D not resolved. The germline V gene encodes CDR1 SNHLY and CDR2 FYNNEI. Trimming left V 0 bases short and J 5 bases short, with 7 bases between. The CDR3 is 13 amino acids.

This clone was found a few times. CDR3 region: CASSNYRGNTGELFF. Here the CDR3 DNA reads TGTGCCAGCAGCAACTACAGGGGAAACACCGGGGAGCTGTTTTTT. This chain links TRBV6-2 or TRBV6-3 with TRBJ2-2; 7 bases fit TRBD1. The J segment lost 2 bases and the V segment lost 6 bases, leaving 6 bases of the junction unmatched. Germline loops: CDR1 MNHEY, CDR2 SVGEGT. CDR3 length: 15 residues.

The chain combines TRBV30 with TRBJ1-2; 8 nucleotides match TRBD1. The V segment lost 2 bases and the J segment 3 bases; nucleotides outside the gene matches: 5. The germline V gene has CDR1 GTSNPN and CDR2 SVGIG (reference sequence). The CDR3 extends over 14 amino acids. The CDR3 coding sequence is TGTGCCTGGAGTAGAACAGGGGGAGACTATGGCTACACCTTC. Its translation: CAWSRTGGDYGYTF.

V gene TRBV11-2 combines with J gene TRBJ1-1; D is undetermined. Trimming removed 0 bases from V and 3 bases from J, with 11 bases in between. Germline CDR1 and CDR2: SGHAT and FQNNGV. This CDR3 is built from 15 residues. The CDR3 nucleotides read TGTGCCAGCAGCTTAGAACTGTGGGGAGACACTGAAGCTTTCTTT. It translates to CASSLELWGDTEAFF.

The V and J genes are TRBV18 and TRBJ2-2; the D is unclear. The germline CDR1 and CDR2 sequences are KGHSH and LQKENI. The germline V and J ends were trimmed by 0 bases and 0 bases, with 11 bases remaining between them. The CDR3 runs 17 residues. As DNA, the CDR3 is TGTGCCAGCTCACCACCGGAGTGGCTAGCGAACACCGGGGAGCTGTTTTTT. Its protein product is CASSPPEWLANTGELFF.

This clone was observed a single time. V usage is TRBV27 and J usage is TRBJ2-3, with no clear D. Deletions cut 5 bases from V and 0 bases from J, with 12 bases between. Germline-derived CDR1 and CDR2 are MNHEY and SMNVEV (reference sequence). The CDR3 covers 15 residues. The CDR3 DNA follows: TGTGCCAGCAGTAAAACTTCGACTAGCACAGATACGCAGTATTTT. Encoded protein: CASSKTSTSTDTQYF.

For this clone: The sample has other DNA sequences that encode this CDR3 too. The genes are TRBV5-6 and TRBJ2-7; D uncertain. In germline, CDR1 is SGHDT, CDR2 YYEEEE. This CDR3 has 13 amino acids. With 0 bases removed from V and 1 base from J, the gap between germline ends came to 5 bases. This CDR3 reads CASSLGQSYEQYF. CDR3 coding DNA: TGTGCCAGCAGCTTGGGGCAGTCCTACGAGCAGTACTTC.

The CDR3: CASSLGQDNQPQHF. Here the CDR3 DNA reads TGCGCCAGCAGCTTGGGACAGGATAATCAGCCCCAGCATTTT. The V call is TRBV5-1, the J call TRBJ1-5; TRBD1 is a possible D gene (6 bases). Germline CDR1 and CDR2: SGHRS and YFSETQ. The CDR3 totals 14 residues. Trimming stripped 0 bases from V and 4 bases from J, with 8 bases between.